These T cell receptor beta chains were read from a single sample in a study of shared clonotypes between healthy human individuals. Data came from immunoSEQ multiplex PCR; TCRdb stores just in-frame clones and leaves some out. The table includes around 2.5 million clones, over 85% detected once. Input material: naive CD4+ T cells from PBMCs. These receptor sequences come from a man aged 18 to 30 in good health. Some clones in this sample may be carry-over from other donors' samples. Both conserved end residues are trimmed from each CDR3. Fields, in order: J gene, V gene, CDR3 protein.

>.|TRBV11-1
ASSTHLSYEQY
>TRBJ2-6|TRBV9
ASSVASGGLGANVLT
>TRBJ2-5|TRBV18
ASSTNQETQY
>TRBJ2-3|TRBV9
ASSVRTSGTDTQY
>TRBJ2-7|TRBV9
ASSALVGGGYYEQY
>TRBJ1-1|TRBV14
ASSQTVNTEAF
>TRBJ1-1|TRBV5-1
ASSSTVMGTEAF
>TRBJ1-1|TRBV6-5
ASRPRLVAEAF
>TRBJ2-7|TRBV4-3
ASSRNLDSYEQY
>TRBJ2-7|TRBV18
ASSQTRDSSYEQY
>TRBJ2-3|TRBV28
ASRTGTATDTQY
>TRBJ2-5|TRBV4-1
ASSPPRAEAEETQY
>TRBJ1-5|TRBV28
ASTGPVKAQH
>TRBJ1-4|TRBV6-6
ASSYRDGKLF
>TRBJ2-2|TRBV6-4
ASRDRAHTGELF
>TRBJ2-1|TRBV4-2
ASSQGYRTGQF
>TRBJ2-1|TRBV7-8
ASSLRLALYNEQF
>TRBJ2-4|TRBV28
ASLGQALAKNIQY
>TRBJ2-3|TRBV9
ASSVATRTDTQY
>TRBJ1-1|TRBV29-1
SAPGQGNTEAF
>TRBJ2-5|TRBV4-3
ASSQDFGSGRETQY
>TRBJ1-1|TRBV7-2
ASSLDSVLGPEAF
>TRBJ2-7|TRBV28
ASSGKEQY
>TRBJ1-1|TRBV28
ASHTQGGADEAF
>TRBJ2-1|TRBV4-2
ASSQGTGSNSYNEQF
>TRBJ2-3|TRBV28
ASTTTNTQY
>TRBJ2-3|TRBV19
ASSLGLAGTDTQY
>TRBJ2-7|TRBV5-1
ASSVGTGGFAPH
>TRBJ1-1|TRBV21-1
ASSKVGEVGYTEAF
>TRBJ2-7|TRBV7-9
ASSDAPSGTYEQY
>TRBJ2-4|TRBV27
ASSLSGLNLAKNIQY
>TRBJ1-6|TRBV4-1
ASSLGQQNNSPLH
>TRBJ1-1|TRBV7-8
ASSWTGTGNTEAF
>TRBJ2-3|TRBV5-6
ASSRKYGSTDTQY
>TRBJ2-7|TRBV5-1
ASSLGIPGGEQY
>TRBJ1-1|TRBV30
AWRLRSHTEAF
>TRBJ2-3|TRBV4-3
ASSQDWVRREGISTDTQY
>TRBJ2-3|TRBV28
ASRREGRQSTDTQY
>TRBJ2-7|TRBV25-1
ASSEFPGSYEQY
>TRBJ2-1|TRBV25-1
ASSESSPNEQF
>TRBJ2-7|TRBV19
ASSNSGDGTYEQY
>TRBJ2-7|TRBV6-1
ASTVAGDNYEQY